The T cell receptor beta chain under discussion was sequenced for a study of shared clonotypes between healthy human individuals. Study results and caveats: The study sampled only blood, and tissue repertoires likely differ.

A remark on this clone: The antigen is unknown.

V gave up 7 bases and J gave up 4 bases; unmatched junction bases: 11. CDR1 and CDR2 from the germline V gene are MNHNS and SASEGT. The CDR3 is 15 amino acids. For every subset, genomic DNA was evenly distributed across several immunoSEQ plates. Libraries were prepared by immunoSEQ multiplex PCR; TCRdb keeps only in-frame clonotypes and omits some of them. The sample lists about 530,000 clones; nearly 80% were seen once. The chain is built from TRBV6-1 and TRBJ2-7, with TRBD2 identical over 9 bases. The receptor was derived from a woman aged 40 to 55 in good health. Some clones in this sample may be carry-over from other donors' samples. Sample: PBMCs. The DNA of the CDR3 is TGTGCCAGCACTGCCGGCGGGAGGGTTACGTACGAGCAGTACTTC. It is translated as CASTAGGRVTYEQYF.